These 17 T cell receptor beta chains share one sample of origin, sequenced in a study of cytomegalovirus exposure and HLA in healthy donors. The primer mix had 60 Vbeta and 13 Jbeta primers. Profiled with immunoSEQ multiplex PCR; TCRdb holds only in-frame clones, not every one. The sample gives fewer than 150,000 clones, 80% of which show up once; approximately 7% is in the top ten. Sample: PBMCs. The receptors derive from a man aged 35 to 55 in good health and CMV-seropositive.

V gene TRBV10-3 combines with J gene TRBJ2-7, with a weak D call TRBD2 (6 bases). V dropped 9 bases and J dropped 0 bases, with 18 bases sitting between them. Germline-derived CDR1 and CDR2 are ENHRY and SYGVKD. The CDR3 has 15 amino acids. The CDR3, as DNA: TGTGCCATTGGAGGAGGCGGGGCGATCTCCTACGAGCAGTACTTC. As protein: CAIGGGGAISYEQYF.

The genes are TRBV4-2 and TRBJ2-2; 16 bases agree with TRBD2. The germline CDR1 and CDR2 sequences are LGHNA and YNFKEQ. V was clipped by 2 bases and J by 5 bases; unmatched bases: 2. This CDR3 is built from 17 residues. DNA for the CDR3: TGTGCCAGCAGCCAATCGGGACTAGCGGGAGGGACCGGGGAGCTGTTTTTT. It codes for CASSQSGLAGGTGELFF.

The chain employs TRBV7-6 and TRBJ2-2; 7 bases are a match to TRBD1. V gave up 0 bases and J gave up 1 base; unmatched junction bases: 5. The CDR3 runs to 17 residues. Germline V gene data show CDR1 as SGHVS and CDR2 as FNYEAQ. The chain's CDR3 is CASSLAGQRLNTGELFF. CDR3 DNA: TGTGCCAGCAGCTTAGCGGGACAGCGACTGAACACCGGGGAGCTGTTTTTT.

This chain joins TRBV29-1 and TRBJ2-7; D may be TRBD2 (6 bases). The germline gives CDR1 SQVTM, CDR2 ANQGSEA. The CDR3 contains 13 residues. V lost 1 base, J lost 0 bases, and 7 bases lay in between. CDR3 amino acids: CSVEGEASYEQYF. DNA of the CDR3: TGCAGCGTTGAAGGGGAGGCCTCCTACGAGCAGTACTTC.

This clone was recorded a few times. This rearrangement joins TRBV2 to TRBJ1-2; 10 bases are a match to TRBD1. Germline loops: CDR1 SNHLY, CDR2 FYNNEI. This CDR3 has 16 amino acids. V shed 10 bases and J 5 bases; nucleotides not matched to a gene: 16. The CDR3 reads CATRGTGDKRGYGYTF. For the CDR3, the DNA is TGTGCCACCAGGGGGACAGGGGACAAGAGGGGGTATGGCTACACCTTC.

The chain combines TRBV27 with TRBJ1-5; possibly TRBD1 for D (6 bases). Germline CDR1 and CDR2: MNHEY and SMNVEV (reference sequence). The length of the CDR3 is 13 residues. Trimming shortened V by 2 bases and J by 4 bases, and 6 bases separated the two germline ends. In DNA, the CDR3 is TGTGCCAGCAGTTTACAGGGGAATCAGCCCCAGCATTTT. This encodes CASSLQGNQPQHF.

The chain has TRBV7-3 and TRBJ2-1; 12 bases map to TRBD2. The V and J ends lost 2 bases and 8 bases, in that order; junction bases with no gene match: 4. CDR3 length: 15 amino acids. CDR1 and CDR2 (germline): SGHTA, FQGTGA. CDR3 loop: CASSLPGLAGHEQFF. DNA of the CDR3: TGTGCCAGCAGCTTACCCGGACTAGCGGGACATGAGCAGTTCTTC.

This chain connects TRBV18 to TRBJ1-4, with unresolved D. CDR1 is KGHSH, CDR2 LQKENI, per germline. This CDR3 contains 16 residues. V dropped 2 bases and J dropped 4 bases, with 14 bases sitting between them. CDR3 loop: CASSPALAANNEKLFF. CDR3 sequence (DNA): TGTGCCAGCTCACCAGCGTTGGCAGCGAATAATGAAAAACTGTTTTTT.

The chain is built from TRBV27 and TRBJ1-4; 12 nucleotides match TRBD1. The germline V gene encodes CDR1 MNHEY and CDR2 SMNVEV (reference sequence). After removal of 2 bases from V and 7 bases from J, the junction contained 5 bases not matched to a gene. The CDR3 is 16 amino acids. The CDR3 sequence is CASSLRAGQGAEKLFF. DNA for the CDR3: TGTGCCAGCAGTTTACGGGCGGGACAGGGGGCTGAAAAACTGTTTTTT.

The rearrangement uses TRBV5-6 and TRBJ2-5, with 8 bases identical to TRBD2. The V and J ends lost 6 bases and 5 bases, in that order; junction bases with no gene match: 24. This CDR3 is built from 19 residues. Per the germline V gene, CDR1 is SGHDT and CDR2 is YYEEEE. The CDR3 sequence: CASTDFLLPGRGVRETQYF. Here the CDR3 DNA reads TGTGCCAGCACCGATTTCCTTCTTCCGGGGCGGGGGGTCCGGGAGACCCAGTACTTC.

This clone has just one count. This rearrangement joins TRBV19 to TRBJ2-7; TRBD1 aligns across 8 bases. The ends lost 3 bases at V and 3 bases at J; junction bases unmatched: 1. CDR1 LNHDA and CDR2 SQIVND come from the germline V gene (reference sequence). CDR3 length: 13 amino acids. CDR3: CASSIGQGYEQYF. Here the CDR3 DNA reads TGTGCCAGTAGTATTGGACAGGGCTACGAGCAGTACTTC.

In this sample, this clone turned up once. The V gene is TRBV5-1, the J gene TRBJ2-7, with 9 bases that match TRBD2. V lost 5 bases to trimming and J lost 6 bases; unmatched junction nucleotides: 6. The CDR3 has 13 amino acids. Per the germline V gene, CDR1 is SGHRS and CDR2 is YFSETQ. The CDR3 DNA is TGCGCCAGCAGTATAGCGGGAGCTTTCGAGCAGTACTTC. Translating gives CASSIAGAFEQYF.

The chain couples TRBV11-1 to TRBJ1-6, with D maybe TRBD1 (6 bases). The CDR3 is made up of 15 amino acids. The V end lost 3 bases, the J end lost 7 bases, and 13 bases lay between the germline ends. Germline V gives CDR1 SGHAT, CDR2 FQDESV (reference sequence). CDR3 region: CASSFNRQANSPLHF. In DNA, the CDR3 is TGTGCCAGCAGCTTTAACAGACAGGCGAATTCACCCCTCCACTTT.

This clone was found a few times. The CDR3 coding sequence is TGCGCCAGCAGCCCAAGTAAAACCCCGGACAGGGTAGACGAGCAGTACTTC. It translates to CASSPSKTPDRVDEQYF. V gene TRBV4-3 combines with J gene TRBJ2-5, with 8 nucleotides matching TRBD1. Near its end, the DNA agrees better with TRBJ2-7, so the J call may be wrong. The CDR3 length is 17 residues. The V gene's germline CDR1 is LGHNA and CDR2 YSLEER.

The chain links TRBV27 to TRBJ2-7, with D possibly TRBD1 on 7 matching bases. The germline gives CDR1 MNHEY, CDR2 SMNVEV (reference sequence). CDR3 length: 16 residues. Between the trimmed V and J ends, which lost 5 bases and 4 bases, there was a span of 21 bases. CDR3 region: CASSLRRDREQYEQYF. The CDR3 nucleotides read TGTGCCAGCAGTCTCCGGCGGGACAGAGAACAGTACGAGCAGTACTTC.

V usage is TRBV4-2 and J usage is TRBJ2-7; D may be TRBD1 (5 bases). This CDR3 region has 15 residues. The germline CDR1 and CDR2 sequences are LGHNA and YNFKEQ. The V end lost 0 bases, the J end lost 6 bases, and 15 bases lay between the germline ends. The DNA for the CDR3 is TGTGCCAGCAGCCAAGATCGGGCAGGAAGGGGCGAGCAGTACTTC. Translating it yields CASSQDRAGRGEQYF.

Of note for this clone: In the same sample, other DNA sequences code for this CDR3. The J gene is TRBJ2-5, the V gene TRBV7-2; possibly TRBD2 for D (6 bases). The CDR3 covers 15 residues. V was cut by 6 bases and J by 5 bases, with 19 bases left in between. The V gene's germline CDR1 is SGHTA and CDR2 FQGNSA. For the CDR3, the DNA is TGTGCCAGCAGTGCGCAGACTAGTAAAGGGGAGACCCAGTACTTC. Translating it yields CASSAQTSKGETQYF.